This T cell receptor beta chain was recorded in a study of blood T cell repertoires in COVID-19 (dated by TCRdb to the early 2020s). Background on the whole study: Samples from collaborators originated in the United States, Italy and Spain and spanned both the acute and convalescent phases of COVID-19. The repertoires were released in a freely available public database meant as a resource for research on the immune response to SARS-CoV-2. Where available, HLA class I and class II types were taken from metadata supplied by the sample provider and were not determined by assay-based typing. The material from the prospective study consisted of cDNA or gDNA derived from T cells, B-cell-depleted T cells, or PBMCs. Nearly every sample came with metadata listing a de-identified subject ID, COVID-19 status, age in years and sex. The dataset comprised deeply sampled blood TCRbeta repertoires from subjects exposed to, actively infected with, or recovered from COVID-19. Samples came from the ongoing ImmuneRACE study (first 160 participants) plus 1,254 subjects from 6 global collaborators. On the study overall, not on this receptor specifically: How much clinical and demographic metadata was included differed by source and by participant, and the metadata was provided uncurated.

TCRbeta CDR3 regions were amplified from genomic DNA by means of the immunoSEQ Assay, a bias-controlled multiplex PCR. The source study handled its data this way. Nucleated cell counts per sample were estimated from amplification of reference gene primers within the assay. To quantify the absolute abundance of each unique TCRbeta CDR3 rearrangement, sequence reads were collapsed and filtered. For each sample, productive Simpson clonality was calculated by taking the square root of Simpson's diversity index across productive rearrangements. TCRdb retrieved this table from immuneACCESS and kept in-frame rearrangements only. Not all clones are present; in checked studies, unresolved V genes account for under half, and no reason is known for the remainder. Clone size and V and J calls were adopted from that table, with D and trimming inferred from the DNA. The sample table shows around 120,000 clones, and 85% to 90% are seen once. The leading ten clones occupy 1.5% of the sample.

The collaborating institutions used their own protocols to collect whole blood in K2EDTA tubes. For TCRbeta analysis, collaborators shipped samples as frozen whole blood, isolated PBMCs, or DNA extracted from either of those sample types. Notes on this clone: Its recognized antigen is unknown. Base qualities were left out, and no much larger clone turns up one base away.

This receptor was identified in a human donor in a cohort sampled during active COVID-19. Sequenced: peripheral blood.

The base sequence is TGTGCCAGCAGCCCGAACCAGGTGACGCAGTATTTT. Translation gives CASSPNQVTQYF. The chain uses TRBV14 and TRBJ2-3; too little of a D gene remains to name it. V was cut back by 4 bases and J by 9 bases, leaving a gap of 11 bases between them. Taken from the germline V gene, the CDR1 and CDR2 loops are SGHDN and FVKESK. The CDR3 has 12 amino acids, counting the end cysteine and phenylalanine. The retained sequence is limited to the CDR3, 36 bases, with the frame set at the first base.